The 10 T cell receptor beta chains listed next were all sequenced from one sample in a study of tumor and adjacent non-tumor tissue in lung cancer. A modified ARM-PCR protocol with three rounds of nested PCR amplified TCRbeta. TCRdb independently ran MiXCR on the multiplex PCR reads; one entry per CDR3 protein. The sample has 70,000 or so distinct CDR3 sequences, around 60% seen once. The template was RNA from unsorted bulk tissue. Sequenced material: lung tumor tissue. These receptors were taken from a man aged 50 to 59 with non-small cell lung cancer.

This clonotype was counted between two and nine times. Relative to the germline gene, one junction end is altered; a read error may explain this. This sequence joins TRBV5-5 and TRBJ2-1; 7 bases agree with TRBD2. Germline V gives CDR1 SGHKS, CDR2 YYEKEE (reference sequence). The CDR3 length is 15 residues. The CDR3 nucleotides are TGTGCCAGCAGCTTGGGACTAGCCTCATACGATGAGCAATTCTTC. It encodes CASSLGLASYDEQFF. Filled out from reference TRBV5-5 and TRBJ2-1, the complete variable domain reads DAGVTQSPTHLIKTRGQQVTLRCSPISGHKSVSWYQQVLGQGPQFIFQYYEKEERGRGNFPDRFSARQFPNYSSELNVNALLLGDSALYLCASSLGLASYDEQFFGPGTRLTVL.

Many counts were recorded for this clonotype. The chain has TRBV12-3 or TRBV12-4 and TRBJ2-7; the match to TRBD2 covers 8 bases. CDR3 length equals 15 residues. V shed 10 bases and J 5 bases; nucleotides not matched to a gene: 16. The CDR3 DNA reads TGTGCCATCACCCTATGGGAGCGGGGGCCTGACGAGCAGTACTTC. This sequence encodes CAITLWERGPDEQYF.

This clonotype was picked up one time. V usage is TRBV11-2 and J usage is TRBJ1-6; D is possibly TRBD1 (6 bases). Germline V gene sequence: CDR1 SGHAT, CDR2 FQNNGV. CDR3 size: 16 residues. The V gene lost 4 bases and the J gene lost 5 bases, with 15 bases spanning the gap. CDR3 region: CASSSSGHSHNSPLHF. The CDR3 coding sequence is TGTGCCAGCAGCTCCTCGGGACACAGCCATAATTCACCCCTCCACTTT.

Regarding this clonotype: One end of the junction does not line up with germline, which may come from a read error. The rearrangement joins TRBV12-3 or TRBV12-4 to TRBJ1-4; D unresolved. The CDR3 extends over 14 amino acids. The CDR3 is CSSSLMEEVEKLLF. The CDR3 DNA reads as TGTTCCAGCAGTTTGATGGAGGAGGTTGAAAAGCTGTTATTT.

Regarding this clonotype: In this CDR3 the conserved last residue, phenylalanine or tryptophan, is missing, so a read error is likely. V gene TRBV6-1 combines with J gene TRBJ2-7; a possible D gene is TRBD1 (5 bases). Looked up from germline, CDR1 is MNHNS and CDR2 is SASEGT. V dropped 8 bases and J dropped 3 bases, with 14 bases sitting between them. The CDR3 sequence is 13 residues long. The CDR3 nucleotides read TGTGCCAGCTCGGTGATAGGGGACTACGAGCAGTACTCC. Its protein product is CASSVIGDYEQYS.

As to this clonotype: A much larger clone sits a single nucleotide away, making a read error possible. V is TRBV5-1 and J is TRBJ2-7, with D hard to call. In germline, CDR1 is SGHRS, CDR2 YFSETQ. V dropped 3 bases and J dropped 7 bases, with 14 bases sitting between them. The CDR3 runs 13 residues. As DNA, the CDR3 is TGCGCCAGCAGCTCGCCGGTATGTGAGGAGCAGTACTTC. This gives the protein CASSSPVCEEQYF.

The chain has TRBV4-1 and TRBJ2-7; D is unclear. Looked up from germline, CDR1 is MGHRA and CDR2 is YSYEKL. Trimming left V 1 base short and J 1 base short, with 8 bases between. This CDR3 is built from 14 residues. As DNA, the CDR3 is TGCGCCAGCAGCCAAGTAATATCTTCCTACGAGCAGTACTTC. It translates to CASSQVISSYEQYF.

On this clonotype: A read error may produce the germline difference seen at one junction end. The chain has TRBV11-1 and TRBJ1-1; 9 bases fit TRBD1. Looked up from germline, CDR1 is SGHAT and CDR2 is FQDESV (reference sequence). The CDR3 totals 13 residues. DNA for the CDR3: TGTACCAGCGGCCCCTGGACAGGGGATGAAGCTTTCTTT. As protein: CTSGPWTGDEAFF.

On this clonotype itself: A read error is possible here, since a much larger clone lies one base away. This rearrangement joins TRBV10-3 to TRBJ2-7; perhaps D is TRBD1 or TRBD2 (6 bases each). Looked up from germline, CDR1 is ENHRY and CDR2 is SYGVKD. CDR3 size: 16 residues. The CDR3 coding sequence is TGTGCCATCAGTGAGTCGCCTGCCTCGGGGGCGTACGAGCGGTACTTC. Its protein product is CAISESPASGAYERYF.

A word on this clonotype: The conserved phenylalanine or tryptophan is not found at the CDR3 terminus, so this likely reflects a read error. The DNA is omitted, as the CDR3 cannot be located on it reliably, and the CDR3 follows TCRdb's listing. The CDR3 spells CASSEYGTGRVQETRYS. The chain uses TRBV25-1 and TRBJ2-5; TRBD2 is taken as the D call from the table, unchecked against the DNA. Looked up from germline, CDR1 is MGHDK and CDR2 is SYGVNS. The CDR3 spans 17 amino acids, including both terminal residues.